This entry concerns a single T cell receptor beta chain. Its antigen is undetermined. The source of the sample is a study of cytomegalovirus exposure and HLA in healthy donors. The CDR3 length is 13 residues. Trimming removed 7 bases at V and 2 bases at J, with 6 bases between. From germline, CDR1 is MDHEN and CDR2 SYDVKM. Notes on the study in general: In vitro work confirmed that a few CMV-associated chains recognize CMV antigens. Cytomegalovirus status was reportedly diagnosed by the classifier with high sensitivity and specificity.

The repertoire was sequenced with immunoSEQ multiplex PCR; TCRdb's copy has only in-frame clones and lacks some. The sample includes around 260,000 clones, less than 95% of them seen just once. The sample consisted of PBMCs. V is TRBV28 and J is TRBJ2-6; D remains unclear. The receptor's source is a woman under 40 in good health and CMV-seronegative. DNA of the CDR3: TGTGCCAGCACCCTTACTGGGGCCAACGTCCTGACTTTC. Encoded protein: CASTLTGANVLTF.